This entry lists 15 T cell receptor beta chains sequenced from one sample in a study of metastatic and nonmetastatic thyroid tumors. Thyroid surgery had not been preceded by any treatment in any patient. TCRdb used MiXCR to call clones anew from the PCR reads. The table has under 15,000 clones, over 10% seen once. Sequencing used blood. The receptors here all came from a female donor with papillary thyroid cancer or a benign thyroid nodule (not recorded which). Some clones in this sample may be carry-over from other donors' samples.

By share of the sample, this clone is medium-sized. CDR3 region: CASSTNQGNTIYF. The CDR3 bases are TGTGCCAGCTCAACCAATCAGGGAAACACCATATATTTT. The chain uses TRBV7-3 and TRBJ1-3; D remains ambiguous. There are 13 residues in the CDR3. The germline V gene has CDR1 SGHTA and CDR2 FQGTGA. V was trimmed by 8 bases and J by 4 bases, leaving 12 bases between them.

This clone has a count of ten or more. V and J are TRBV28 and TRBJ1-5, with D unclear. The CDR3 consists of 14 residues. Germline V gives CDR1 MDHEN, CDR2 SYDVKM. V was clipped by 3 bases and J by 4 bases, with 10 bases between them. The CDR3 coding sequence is TGTGCCAGCAGTTTTCGGCAGTTTAATCAGCCCCAGCATTTT. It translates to CASSFRQFNQPQHF. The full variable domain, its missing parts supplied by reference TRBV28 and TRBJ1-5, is DVKVTQSSRYLVKRTGEKVFLECVQDMDHENMFWYRQDPGLGLRLIYFSYDVKMKEKGDIPEGYSVSREKKERFSLILESASTNQTSMYLCASSFRQFNQPQHFGDGTRLSIL.

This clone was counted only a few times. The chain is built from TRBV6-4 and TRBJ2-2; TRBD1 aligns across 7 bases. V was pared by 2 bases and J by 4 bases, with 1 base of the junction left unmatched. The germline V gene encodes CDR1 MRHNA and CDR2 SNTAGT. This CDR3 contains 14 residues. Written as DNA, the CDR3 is TGTGCCAGCAGTGACAAGGGGGCCACCGGGGAGCTGTTTTTT. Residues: CASSDKGATGELFF.

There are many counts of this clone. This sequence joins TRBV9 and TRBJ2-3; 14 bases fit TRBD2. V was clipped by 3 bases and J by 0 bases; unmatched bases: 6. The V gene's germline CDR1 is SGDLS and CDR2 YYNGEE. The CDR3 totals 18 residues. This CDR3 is CASSAGLAGVTSTDTQYF. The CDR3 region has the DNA TGTGCCAGCAGCGCGGGACTAGCGGGGGTGACTAGCACAGATACGCAGTATTTT.

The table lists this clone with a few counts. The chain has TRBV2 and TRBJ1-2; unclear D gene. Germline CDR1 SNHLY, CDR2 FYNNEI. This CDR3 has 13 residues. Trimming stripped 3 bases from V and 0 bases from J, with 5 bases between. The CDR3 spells CASSDIPNYGYTF. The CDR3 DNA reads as TGTGCCAGCAGTGACATACCTAACTATGGCTACACCTTC.

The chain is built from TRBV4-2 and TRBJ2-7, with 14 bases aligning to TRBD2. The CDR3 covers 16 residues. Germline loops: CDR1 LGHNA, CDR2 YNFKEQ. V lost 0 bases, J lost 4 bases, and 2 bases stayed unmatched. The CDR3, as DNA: TGTGCCAGCAGCCAAGATGGGACTAGCGGGAGTTACGAGCAGTACTTC. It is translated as CASSQDGTSGSYEQYF.

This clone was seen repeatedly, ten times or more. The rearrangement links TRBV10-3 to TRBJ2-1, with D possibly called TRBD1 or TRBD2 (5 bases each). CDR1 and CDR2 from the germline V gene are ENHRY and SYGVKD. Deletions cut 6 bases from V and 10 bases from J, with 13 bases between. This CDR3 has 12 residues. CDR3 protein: CAIRGEKPEQFF. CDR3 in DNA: TGTGCCATCAGGGGGGAAAAACCAGAGCAGTTCTTC.

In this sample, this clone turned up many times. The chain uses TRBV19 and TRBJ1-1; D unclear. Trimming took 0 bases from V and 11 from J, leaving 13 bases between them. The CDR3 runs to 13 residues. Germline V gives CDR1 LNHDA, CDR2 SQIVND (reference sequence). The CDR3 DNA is TGTGCCAGTAGTATAGATCGTAGTCCTCGGGCTTTCTTT. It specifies CASSIDRSPRAFF. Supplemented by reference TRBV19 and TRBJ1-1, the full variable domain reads DGGITQSPKYLFRKEGQNVTLSCEQNLNHDAMYWYRQDPGQGLRLIYYSQIVNDFQKGDIAEGYSVSREKKESFPLTVTSAQKNPTAFYLCASSIDRSPRAFFGQGTRLTVV.

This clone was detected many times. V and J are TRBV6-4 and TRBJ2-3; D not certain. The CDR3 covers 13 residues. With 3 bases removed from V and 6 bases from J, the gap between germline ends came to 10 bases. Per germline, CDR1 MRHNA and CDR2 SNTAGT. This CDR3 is CASSELMGDTQYF. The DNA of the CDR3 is TGTGCCAGCAGTGAGCTGATGGGGGATACGCAGTATTTT.

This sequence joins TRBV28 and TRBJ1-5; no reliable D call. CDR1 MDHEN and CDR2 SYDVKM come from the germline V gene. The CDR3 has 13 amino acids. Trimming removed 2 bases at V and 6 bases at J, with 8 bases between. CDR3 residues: CASSLLAGQPQHF. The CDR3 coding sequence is TGTGCCAGCAGTTTACTAGCGGGTCAGCCCCAGCATTTT.

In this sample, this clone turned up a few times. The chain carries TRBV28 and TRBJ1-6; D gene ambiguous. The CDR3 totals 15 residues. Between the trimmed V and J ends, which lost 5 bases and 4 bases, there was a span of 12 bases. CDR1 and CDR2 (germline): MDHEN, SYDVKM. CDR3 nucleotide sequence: TGTGCCAGCAGTCCGCGGTGTGTTTATAATTCACCCCTCCACTTT. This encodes CASSPRCVYNSPLHF.

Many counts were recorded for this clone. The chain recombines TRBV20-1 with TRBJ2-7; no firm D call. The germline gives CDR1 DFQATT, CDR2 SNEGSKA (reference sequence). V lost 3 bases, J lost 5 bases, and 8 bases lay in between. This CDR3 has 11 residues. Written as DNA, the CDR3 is TGCAGTGCTAGCTCCGCGAACGAGCAGTACTTC. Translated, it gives CSASSANEQYF.

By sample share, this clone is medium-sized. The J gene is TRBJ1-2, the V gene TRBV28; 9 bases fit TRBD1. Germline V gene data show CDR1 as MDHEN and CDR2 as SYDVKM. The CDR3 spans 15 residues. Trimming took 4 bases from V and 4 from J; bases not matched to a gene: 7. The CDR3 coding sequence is TGTGCCAGCAGTTCCGGACAGGGGTTCGGCTATGGCTACACCTTC. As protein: CASSSGQGFGYGYTF.

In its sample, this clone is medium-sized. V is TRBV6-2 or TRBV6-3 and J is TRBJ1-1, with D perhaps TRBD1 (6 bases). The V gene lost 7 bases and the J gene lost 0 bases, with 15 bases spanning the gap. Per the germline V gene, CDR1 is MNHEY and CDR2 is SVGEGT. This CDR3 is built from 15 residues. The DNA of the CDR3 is TGTGCCAGCACCGAGAGGGGGAAGGTGAACACTGAAGCTTTCTTT. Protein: CASTERGKVNTEAFF.

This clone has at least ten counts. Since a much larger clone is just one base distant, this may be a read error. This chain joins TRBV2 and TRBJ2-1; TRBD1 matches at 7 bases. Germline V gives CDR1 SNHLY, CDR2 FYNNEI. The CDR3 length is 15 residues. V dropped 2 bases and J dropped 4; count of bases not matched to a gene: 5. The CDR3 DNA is TGTGCCAGCAGTGAAATTAGGACAGGATACAATGAGCAGTTCTTC. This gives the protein CASSEIRTGYNEQFF.